Each of the 22 T cell receptor beta chains below was sequenced from the same sample in a study of cytomegalovirus exposure and HLA in healthy donors. Only in-frame clones appear in the TCRdb table, and some are missing; sequencing was by immunoSEQ multiplex PCR. This sample has under 200,000 clones; roughly 82% occur once, and the top ten carry approximately 7%. Sequencing was performed on PBMCs. The origin of the receptors is a man younger than 35 in good health and CMV-seropositive.

The chain is built from TRBV4-2 and TRBJ1-2, with D possibly TRBD1 on 6 matching bases. CDR1 LGHNA and CDR2 YNFKEQ come from the germline V gene. The V end was cut by 1 base, the J end by 6 bases, with 6 bases between. This CDR3 contains 12 residues. The CDR3 DNA sequence: TGTGCCAGCAGCCAAGCAGGGGATGGCTACACCTTC. It specifies CASSQAGDGYTF.

The V call is TRBV4-3, the J call TRBJ2-7; no clear D gene. The ends were cut back, 4 bases at V and 7 bases at J, with 17 bases in the middle. There are 14 residues in the CDR3. Germline CDR1 reads LGHNA; CDR2 reads YSLEER. CDR3 sequence: CASSPAAFLREQYF. CDR3 bases: TGCGCCAGCAGCCCTGCCGCTTTTCTTCGGGAGCAGTACTTC.

V is TRBV7-7 and J is TRBJ2-5; weak D call: TRBD1 (5 bases). Germline-derived CDR1 and CDR2 are SSHAT and FNYEAQ (reference sequence). V was cut by 1 base and J by 9 bases, with 12 bases left in between. The CDR3 is made up of 13 amino acids. The CDR3 nucleotides are TGTGCCAGCAGCTTAGAGGGGCCTATGGCCCAGTACTTC. Residues: CASSLEGPMAQYF.

The chain carries TRBV28 and TRBJ2-2; D perhaps matches TRBD1 (6 bases). Germline values: CDR1 MDHEN, CDR2 SYDVKM. V lost 3 bases, J lost 1 base, and 12 bases lay in between. CDR3 length: 16 residues. The CDR3 coding sequence is TGTGCCAGCAGTTTCGCAGGGGCCGGGAACACCGGGGAGCTGTTTTTT. Protein sequence: CASSFAGAGNTGELFF.

CDR3 sequence: CASSGRDRPTDTQYF. DNA of the CDR3: TGTGCCAGCAGTGGCCGGGACAGACCCACAGATACGCAGTATTTT. The V and J genes are TRBV6-1 and TRBJ2-3; 7 positions match TRBD1. The J segment lost 2 bases and the V segment lost 4 bases, leaving 6 bases of the junction unmatched. The CDR3 length is 15 residues. The germline gives CDR1 MNHNS, CDR2 SASEGT.

V is TRBV7-2 and J is TRBJ2-3; 15 bases map to TRBD2. Germline values: CDR1 SGHTA, CDR2 FQGNSA. This CDR3 comprises 17 residues. After removal of 4 bases from V and 6 bases from J, the junction contained 8 bases not matched to a gene. This CDR3 is CASSSQGLAGGWDTQYF. Written as DNA, the CDR3 is TGTGCCAGCAGCTCCCAGGGACTAGCGGGAGGATGGGATACGCAGTATTTT.

This chain uses TRBV28 with TRBJ2-1; weak D call: TRBD2 (6 bases). The CDR3 sequence is 14 residues long. V was pared by 5 bases and J by 7 bases, with 15 bases between. CDR1 and CDR2 from the germline V gene are MDHEN and SYDVKM. In DNA form, the CDR3 reads TGTGCCAGCAGTCTCCCGGTTGGGAGGAATGAGCAGTTCTTC. Translated: CASSLPVGRNEQFF.

The chain joins TRBV6-5 to TRBJ1-1, with a possible D match to TRBD1 (6 bases). V was trimmed by 2 bases and J by 4 bases, leaving 11 bases between them. Per germline, CDR1 MNHEY and CDR2 SVGAGI. The length of the CDR3 is 14 residues. The DNA for the CDR3 is TGTGCCAGCAGTTACCTCGTGGGGGCCACTGAAGCTTTCTTT. Translated, it gives CASSYLVGATEAFF.

This clone has a handful of counts. The V gene is TRBV25-1, the J gene TRBJ1-1, with D perhaps matching TRBD1 (6 bases). This CDR3 is 13 amino acids long. Germline values: CDR1 MGHDK, CDR2 SYGVNS. The V gene lost 3 bases and the J gene lost 9 bases, with 14 bases spanning the gap. The CDR3 is CASSDGQRGKAFF. The CDR3 nucleotides are TGTGCCAGCAGTGATGGACAGAGAGGAAAAGCTTTCTTT. Full variable domain (rest looked up from reference TRBV25-1 and TRBJ1-1): EADIYQTPRYLVIGTGKKITLECSQTMGHDKMYWYQQDPGMELHLIHYSYGVNSTEKGDLSSESTVSRIRTEHFPLTLESARPSHTSQYLCASSDGQRGKAFFGQGTRLTVV.

The rearrangement uses TRBV6-5 and TRBJ1-5; D uncertain. The length of the CDR3 is 15 residues. V was clipped by 0 bases and J by 10 bases, with 16 bases between them. Per germline, CDR1 MNHEY and CDR2 SVGAGI. CDR3 sequence (DNA): TGTGCCAGCAGTTACTCATCGAGACGGAGAGAACCCCAGCATTTT. Translating it yields CASSYSSRRREPQHF.

The V gene is TRBV28, the J gene TRBJ1-5; D perhaps matches TRBD1 (6 bases). Looked up from germline, CDR1 is MDHEN and CDR2 is SYDVKM. V lost 5 bases to trimming and J lost 7 bases, with 15 bases between them. The CDR3 totals 14 residues. CDR3 residues: CASSVTGYRQPQHF. CDR3 nucleotides: TGTGCCAGCAGTGTAACAGGGTATCGGCAGCCCCAGCATTTT.

CDR3 sequence reads: CASSLGGLAAEQYF. CDR3 DNA: TGTGCCAGCAGCTTAGGAGGGCTAGCGGCCGAGCAGTACTTC. The chain combines TRBV7-2 with TRBJ2-7; 7 bases are shared with TRBD2. The CDR3 is made up of 14 amino acids. V dropped 1 base and J dropped 6; count of bases not matched to a gene: 6. Germline V gene lookup returns CDR1 SGHTA and CDR2 FQGNSA.

V and J are TRBV30 and TRBJ2-2; D is unclear. CDR1 and CDR2 (germline): GTSNPN, SVGIG (reference sequence). V was shortened by 0 bases and J by 6 bases, with 8 bases between the two germline ends. The CDR3 covers 13 residues. The CDR3: CAWSVVGPGELFF. The CDR3 bases are TGTGCCTGGAGTGTAGTGGGCCCCGGGGAGCTGTTTTTT.

The V call is TRBV7-8, the J call TRBJ2-7, with 11 bases identical to TRBD1. The germline V gene encodes CDR1 SGHVS and CDR2 FQNEAQ. The length of the CDR3 is 15 residues. V dropped 4 bases and J dropped 2; count of bases not matched to a gene: 4. The CDR3 region is CASSSGTGGTYEQYF. The CDR3, as DNA: TGTGCCAGCAGCTCAGGGACAGGGGGAACCTACGAGCAGTACTTC.

V and J are TRBV6-6 and TRBJ2-5; no definite D call. The germline gives CDR1 MNHNY, CDR2 SVGAGI (reference sequence). There are 13 residues in the CDR3. The germline V and J ends were trimmed by 2 bases and 1 base, with 5 bases remaining between them. The CDR3 coding sequence is TGTGCCAGCAGTTACAACTTCCAAGAGACCCAGTACTTC. It codes for CASSYNFQETQYF.

The chain employs TRBV28 and TRBJ2-2; D is perhaps TRBD1 (6 bases). Germline V gene data show CDR1 as MDHEN and CDR2 as SYDVKM. Trimming took off 6 bases at V and 7 bases at J, with 12 bases between the two ends. The CDR3 is 13 amino acids. CDR3 sequence reads: CASRTGGIGELFF. DNA of the CDR3: TGTGCCAGCAGGACAGGAGGTATCGGGGAGCTGTTTTTT.

J is TRBJ1-2 and V is TRBV30; 7 bases are shared with TRBD1. The trim removed 3 bases at V and 5 bases at J, leaving 12 bases unmatched. Germline assignment: CDR1 GTSNPN and CDR2 SVGIG (reference sequence). CDR3 size: 15 residues. The CDR3 coding sequence is TGTGCCTGGAGGGTACAGGGGCCGCTACTATATGGCTACACCTTC. Protein: CAWRVQGPLLYGYTF.

In nucleotides, the CDR3 is TGTGCCAGCAGCGAGGGACAGTCACGCTACGAGCAGTACTTC. Translation: CASSEGQSRYEQYF. The rearrangement uses TRBV5-6 and TRBJ2-7; 7 nucleotides align to TRBD1. Trimming removed 4 bases from V and 3 bases from J; junction bases left unmatched: 7. From germline, CDR1 is SGHDT and CDR2 YYEEEE. The CDR3 covers 14 residues.

The chain has TRBV5-4 and TRBJ2-1; the D gene is possibly TRBD2 (6 bases). Germline V gene lookup returns CDR1 SGHNT and CDR2 YYREEE (reference sequence). The CDR3 consists of 14 residues. Trimming cost V 1 base and J 6 bases, with 11 bases left between them. Here the CDR3 DNA reads TGTGCCAGCAGCTTGACTAGCACCCCCAATGAGCAGTTCTTC. Translated: CASSLTSTPNEQFF.

The gene calls are TRBV5-8 and TRBJ2-6; no clear D gene. V was shortened by 2 bases and J by 0 bases, with 12 bases between the two germline ends. This CDR3 is built from 17 residues. CDR1 and CDR2 (germline): SGHTS, YDEGEE. The CDR3, as DNA: TGTGCCAGCAGCTTAGTCTTCGGTTCCTCTGGGGCCAACGTCCTGACTTTC. Translation gives CASSLVFGSSGANVLTF.

This chain connects TRBV5-4 to TRBJ2-5; TRBD1 aligns across 8 bases. With V trimmed by 1 base and J by 5 bases, 4 bases remained unmatched. The CDR3 has 14 amino acids. CDR1 and CDR2 from the germline V gene are SGHNT and YYREEE (reference sequence). The CDR3: CASSLQGAWETQYF. The CDR3 bases are TGTGCCAGCAGCTTGCAGGGGGCATGGGAGACCCAGTACTTC.

The J gene is TRBJ2-7, the V gene TRBV27; D ambiguous. CDR3 length equals 15 residues. Germline V lookup: CDR1 MNHEY, CDR2 SMNVEV (reference sequence). V was shortened by 4 bases and J by 4 bases, with 17 bases between the two germline ends. The DNA for the CDR3 is TGTGCCAGCAGTTCCCCCGGTTGGAGTTTATACGAGCAGTACTTC. This translates into CASSSPGWSLYEQYF.